These 16 T cell receptor beta chains were sequenced from one sample in a study of OX40 agonist ivuxolimab in advanced cancers. The protocol was immunoSEQ multiplex PCR, while the TCRdb copy is restricted to in-frame clones and leaves out a portion. The repertoire includes tens of thousands of clones, approximately 85% of them detected once, and roughly 4.8% sits in the top ten. This material consisted of CD4+ or CD8+ T cells sorted from blood, taken in a trial of the OX40 agonist ivuxolimab. These receptors were taken from an adult with an advanced solid tumor such as melanoma, head and neck, liver or kidney cancer.

The CDR3 DNA reads as TGTGCCATCAGAGGGACAGGGAATTCACCCCTCCACTTT. Amino acid sequence: CAIRGTGNSPLHF. The rearrangement links TRBV10-3 to TRBJ1-6, with 9 bases matching TRBD1. From germline, CDR1 is ENHRY and CDR2 SYGVKD. The CDR3 totals 13 residues. The ends lost 6 bases at V and 7 bases at J; junction bases unmatched: 1.

With regard to this clone: Other DNA sequences in this specimen translate into the identical CDR3. The chain couples TRBV28 to TRBJ1-2; no clear D. Trimming cost V 6 bases and J 2 bases, with 7 bases left between them. CDR3 length: 12 residues. The germline V gene has CDR1 MDHEN and CDR2 SYDVKM. The CDR3: CASSPLNYGYTF. CDR3 in DNA: TGTGCCAGCAGCCCATTGAACTATGGCTACACCTTC.

This chain links TRBV7-9 with TRBJ2-5; tentative D call: TRBD1 (7 bases). The CDR3 has 16 residues. The ends were cut back, 4 bases at V and 4 bases at J, with 19 bases in the middle. Germline CDR1 SEHNR, CDR2 FQNEAQ (reference sequence). In DNA, the CDR3 is TGTGCCAGCAGCTCCGGGCGTGGAGGGGGCGGAGAGACCCAGTACTTC. Translation: CASSSGRGGGGETQYF.

The V call is TRBV5-1, the J call TRBJ2-5; TRBD2 matches 8 bases. Germline V gene sequence: CDR1 SGHRS, CDR2 YFSETQ. V was clipped by 9 bases and J by 3 bases; unmatched bases: 16. The CDR3 has 16 residues. CDR3 DNA sequence: TGCGCCACCAAACCCAGTACGGGAGGGCCGGAAGAGACCCAGTACTTC. This codes for CATKPSTGGPEETQYF.

This clone was seen just once. The genes are TRBV30 and TRBJ2-7, with 11 bases fitting TRBD1. The V gene's germline CDR1 is GTSNPN and CDR2 SVGIG (reference sequence). The CDR3 sequence is 15 residues long. V was pared by 0 bases and J by 5 bases, with 6 bases of the junction left unmatched. CDR3 DNA sequence: TGTGCCTGGAGTGTACTCGGGACAGGGGGGGACGAGCAGTACTTC. It is translated as CAWSVLGTGGDEQYF. Looking up the rest from reference TRBV30 and TRBJ2-7 gives the full variable domain: SQTIHQWPATLVQPVGSPLSLECTVEGTSNPNLYWYRQAAGRGLQLLFYSVGIGQISSEVPQNLSASRPQDRQFILSSKKLLLSDSGFYLCAWSVLGTGGDEQYFGPGTRLTVT.

V usage is TRBV19 and J usage is TRBJ2-1; the D gene could be TRBD1 or TRBD2 (5 bases each). V dropped 7 bases and J dropped 9 bases, with 22 bases sitting between them. Germline CDR1 and CDR2: LNHDA and SQIVND (reference sequence). The CDR3 consists of 15 residues. CDR3 sequence: CASKLRDPDDGEQFF. CDR3 coding DNA: TGTGCCAGTAAACTACGGGACCCGGACGATGGTGAGCAGTTCTTC.

V and J are TRBV7-2 and TRBJ2-2; D is undetermined. V gave up 1 base and J gave up 7 bases, with 7 bases separating them. Germline V gives CDR1 SGHTA, CDR2 FQGNSA. This CDR3 comprises 13 residues. The CDR3 bases are TGTGCCAGCAGCTTAGTAGGGTACGGGGAGCTGTTTTTT. Amino acids: CASSLVGYGELFF.

This clone was seen once. The chain recombines TRBV19 with TRBJ1-5; 9 positions match TRBD1. J lost 0 bases, V lost 6 bases, and 12 bases had no gene match. CDR3 length equals 18 residues. CDR1 and CDR2 from the germline V gene are LNHDA and SQIVND (reference sequence). CDR3 residues: CASSRGTGSPYSNQPQHF. In DNA form, the CDR3 reads TGTGCCAGTAGCCGCGGGACAGGGTCGCCGTATAGCAATCAGCCCCAGCATTTT.

The rearrangement joins TRBV4-3 to TRBJ2-3; 7 bases map to TRBD2. Trimming removed 0 bases from V and 2 bases from J; junction bases left unmatched: 5. Germline CDR1 LGHNA, CDR2 YSLEER. The CDR3 totals 16 residues. Here the CDR3 DNA reads TGCGCCAGCAGCCAAGAGGGGGGGGAGGTCACAGATACGCAGTATTTT. It encodes CASSQEGGEVTDTQYF.

The chain couples TRBV7-9 to TRBJ2-3, with D tentatively TRBD2 (6 bases). CDR3 length: 15 residues. The V end was cut by 2 bases, the J end by 0 bases, with 9 bases between. CDR1 is SEHNR and CDR2 is FQNEAQ in the germline V gene (reference sequence). The CDR3 protein is CASSLIGTSTDTQYF. The CDR3 DNA sequence: TGTGCCAGCAGCTTAATAGGGACTAGCACAGATACGCAGTATTTT.

The V gene is TRBV19, the J gene TRBJ1-1; D gene uncertain. There are 13 residues in the CDR3. V lost 7 bases and J 3 bases, leaving 12 bases between the germline ends. CDR1 and CDR2 (germline): LNHDA, SQIVND (reference sequence). The CDR3 nucleotides are TGTGCCAGTACCTCTCGACTCTACACTGAAGCTTTCTTT. Its translation: CASTSRLYTEAFF.

This chain uses TRBV5-6 with TRBJ2-2, with 7 bases that match TRBD2. The CDR3 has 17 residues. Germline loops: CDR1 SGHDT, CDR2 YYEEEE. J was trimmed by 5 bases and V by 4 bases; bases with no gene match: 14. CDR3 region: CASSRDPGGARTGELFF. The CDR3 region has the DNA TGTGCCAGCAGCCGAGATCCGGGAGGAGCGCGGACCGGGGAGCTGTTTTTT. The whole variable domain, remainder taken from reference TRBV5-6 and TRBJ2-2, is DAGVTQSPTHLIKTRGQQVTLRCSPKSGHDTVSWYQQALGQGPQFIFQYYEEEERQRGNFPDRFSGHQFPNYSSELNVNALLLGDSALYLCASSRDPGGARTGELFFGEGSRLTVL.

The chain joins TRBV6-5 to TRBJ1-1, with D perhaps TRBD1 (5 bases). The V end was cut by 2 bases, the J end by 2 bases, with 9 bases between. The CDR3 spans 14 residues. Looked up from germline, CDR1 is MNHEY and CDR2 is SVGAGI. In DNA, the CDR3 is TGTGCCAGCAGTTACGGGGGTTCAAACACTGAAGCTTTCTTT. This codes for CASSYGGSNTEAFF.

This clone was observed a handful of times. An end of the junction differs from the germline gene, which may be a read error. This chain's CDR3 is CAWSVMVGAGPVF. The CDR3 nucleotides read TGTGCCTGGAGTGTTATGGTCGGTGCGGGGCCTGTCTTC. The genes are TRBV30 and TRBJ2-1, with a tentative D call TRBD2 (6 bases). This CDR3 comprises 13 residues. From germline, CDR1 is GTSNPN and CDR2 SVGIG (reference sequence).

There are a few counts of this clone. The chain is built from TRBV7-9 and TRBJ2-1; maybe TRBD1 (6 bases). V was pared by 4 bases and J by 7 bases, with 17 bases between. The CDR3 length is 15 residues. Germline values: CDR1 SEHNR, CDR2 FQNEAQ (reference sequence). The CDR3: CASSSPRARGNEQFF. The CDR3 DNA reads TGTGCCAGCAGCTCCCCTCGGGCCAGGGGTAATGAGCAGTTCTTC.

V usage is TRBV10-3 and J usage is TRBJ2-5; D might be TRBD1 or TRBD2, each matching 5 bases. Germline V gives CDR1 ENHRY, CDR2 SYGVKD. V was cut by 8 bases and J by 3 bases, with 13 bases left in between. This CDR3 comprises 13 residues. The DNA of the CDR3 is TGTGCCATCCGGGACCAATATGAAGAGACCCAGTACTTC. The encoded protein is CAIRDQYEETQYF.